These 32 T cell receptor beta chains originate from one sample sequenced in a study of T cell repertoires in cytomegalovirus infection. These receptors are not linked to any known antigen. TCRdb re-analysed the reads in MiXCR, keeping a single row per CDR3 protein. The table includes around 110,000 distinct CDR3 sequences, over 9.5% detected once. Specimen: PBMCs, sequenced either directly or after in vitro stimulation (not recorded which). The receptors here all came from a human donor in good health (CMV status not recorded). Some clones in this sample may be carry-over from other donors' samples.

This chain links TRBV4-2 with TRBJ2-6; D is uncertain. Trimming stripped 1 base from V and 2 bases from J, with 12 bases between. This CDR3 is 17 amino acids long. The germline CDR1 and CDR2 sequences are LGHNA and YNFKEQ. The DNA for the CDR3 is TGTGCCAGCAGCCAAGGTCAAACGCTAGCTGGGGCCAACGTCCTGACTTTC. Amino acids: CASSQGQTLAGANVLTF.

There are many counts of this clonotype. The rearrangement links TRBV7-8 to TRBJ2-7, with 8 bases matching TRBD2. This CDR3 comprises 15 residues. From germline, CDR1 is SGHVS and CDR2 FQNEAQ. The trim removed 1 base at V and 0 bases at J, leaving 2 bases unmatched. The DNA of the CDR3 is TGTGCCAGCAGCTTAGGGACTAGCAACTCCTACGAGCAGTACGTC. The encoded protein is CASSLGTSNSYEQYV.

This clonotype has a count of ten or more. The chain employs TRBV7-2 and TRBJ2-1; a possible D gene is TRBD2 (6 bases). Germline CDR1 is SGHTA and CDR2 is FQGNSA. This CDR3 region has 16 residues. The ends were cut back, 0 bases at V and 4 bases at J, with 13 bases in the middle. The CDR3 bases are TGTGCCAGCAGCTTAGCACCAGCGGGCGGGTACAATGAGCAGTTCTTC. As protein: CASSLAPAGGYNEQFF.

The J gene is TRBJ2-7, the V gene TRBV19; 8 bases align to TRBD2. This CDR3 contains 15 residues. V trimming: 3 bases; J trimming: 2 bases; junction bases outside the gene matches: 6. Germline loops: CDR1 LNHDA, CDR2 SQIVND (reference sequence). The CDR3 DNA follows: TGTGCCAGTAGTATCCGGGAGGGCCCAACCTACGAGCAGTACTTC. Its protein is CASSIREGPTYEQYF.

In this sample, this clonotype turned up many times. The chain links TRBV7-9 to TRBJ2-2; TRBD1 or TRBD2 may be the D gene (5 bases each). Per germline, CDR1 SEHNR and CDR2 FQNEAQ (reference sequence). The CDR3 has 14 residues. Trimming pared 3 bases from V and 3 bases from J, leaving 8 bases between. In nucleotides, the CDR3 is TGTGCCAGCAGCTTCGGGACCTACACCGGGGAGCTGTTTTTT. Its translation is CASSFGTYTGELFF.

This clonotype has more than one count but fewer than ten. The chain links TRBV2 to TRBJ2-3, with 10 bases aligning to TRBD2. CDR1 SNHLY and CDR2 FYNNEI come from the germline V gene. CDR3 size: 15 residues. Trimming cost V 7 bases and J 2 bases; bases outside gene matches: 6. CDR3 amino acids: CASNRLAGDTDTQYF. The CDR3 nucleotides are TGTGCCAGCAACCGTCTAGCGGGGGACACAGATACGCAGTATTTT.

This clonotype was counted only a few times. This chain joins TRBV6-5 and TRBJ2-5; 7 bases match TRBD1. V shed 2 bases and J 5 bases; nucleotides not matched to a gene: 8. Germline CDR1 is MNHEY and CDR2 is SVGAGI. The CDR3 extends over 15 amino acids. CDR3 in DNA: TGTGCCAGCAGTTACGGTGGACAGGCCGGGGAGACCCAGTACTTC. Translated: CASSYGGQAGETQYF.

The chain joins TRBV27 to TRBJ1-6; 10 nucleotides line up with TRBD1. Germline CDR1 MNHEY, CDR2 SMNVEV (reference sequence). The CDR3 has 21 residues. The V and J ends lost 2 bases and 6 bases, in that order; junction bases with no gene match: 19. The CDR3 region is CASSLLASGTGASGPNSPLHF. CDR3 nucleotides: TGTGCCAGCAGTTTACTAGCATCCGGGACAGGGGCATCTGGACCTAATTCACCCCTCCACTTT.

This clonotype was found many times. This chain links TRBV28 with TRBJ1-4; the D is unclear. The CDR3 contains 15 residues. Germline-derived CDR1 and CDR2 are MDHEN and SYDVKM. Deletions cut 3 bases from V and 7 bases from J, with 15 bases between. CDR3 amino acids: CASSFAAGRIEKLFF. As DNA, the CDR3 is TGTGCCAGCAGTTTTGCGGCCGGCAGGATTGAAAAACTGTTTTTT. The complete variable domain, with remaining parts taken from reference TRBV28 and TRBJ1-4, reads DVKVTQSSRYLVKRTGEKVFLECVQDMDHENMFWYRQDPGLGLRLIYFSYDVKMKEKGDIPEGYSVSREKKERFSLILESASTNQTSMYLCASSFAAGRIEKLFFGSGTQLSVL.

V is TRBV28 and J is TRBJ2-2; 8 bases are shared with TRBD1. This CDR3 is 12 amino acids long. J lost 8 bases, V lost 9 bases, and 5 bases had no gene match. Looked up from germline, CDR1 is MDHEN and CDR2 is SYDVKM. CDR3 sequence: CASNRGRGELFF. The CDR3 nucleotides are TGTGCCAGTAACAGGGGGAGAGGGGAGCTGTTTTTT.

In its sample, this clonotype was seen a few times. In DNA, the CDR3 is TGTGCCAGCAGTCCCGGGACGCCCGACGGCTACACCTTC. This translates into CASSPGTPDGYTF. V and J are TRBV12-3 or TRBV12-4 and TRBJ1-2; TRBD1 might be the D (5 bases). There are 13 residues in the CDR3. With 5 bases removed from V and 8 bases from J, the gap between germline ends came to 15 bases.

This rearrangement joins TRBV7-3 to TRBJ2-3; 8 nucleotides align to TRBD1. CDR1 and CDR2 from the germline V gene are SGHTA and FQGTGA. V was pared by 4 bases and J by 4 bases, with 1 base of the junction left unmatched. The CDR3 is made up of 13 amino acids. CDR3 sequence (DNA): TGTGCCAGCAGCTCACAGGGGGCAGATACGCAGTATTTT. Translated, it gives CASSSQGADTQYF.

This clonotype has a count of ten or more. The V call is TRBV7-9, the J call TRBJ2-2; D is uncertain. The CDR3 spans 14 residues. Deletions cut 11 bases from V and 0 bases from J, with 13 bases between. Germline V gene data show CDR1 as SEHNR and CDR2 as FQNEAQ (reference sequence). In DNA, the CDR3 is TGTGCCTGCCAGGTCTTCGCGAACACCGGGGAGCTGTTTTTT. It encodes CACQVFANTGELFF.

This clonotype has only a few counts. The chain links TRBV6-5 to TRBJ2-5; the match to TRBD2 covers 9 bases. Unmatched junction bases numbered 4, after V lost 2 bases and J lost 3 bases. The length of the CDR3 is 15 residues. In germline, CDR1 is MNHEY, CDR2 SVGAGI. CDR3 coding DNA: TGTGCCAGCAGTTACGGTAGCGGGAGAGAAGAGACCCAGTACTTC. Translation: CASSYGSGREETQYF.

The rearrangement uses TRBV11-2 and TRBJ1-1; D gene uncertain. The germline V gene has CDR1 SGHAT and CDR2 FQNNGV. V dropped 6 bases and J dropped 9 bases, with 14 bases sitting between them. This CDR3 region has 12 residues. CDR3 nucleotide sequence: TGTGCCAGCAGTTTCCCGGGCCGAAAAGCTTTCTTT. This encodes CASSFPGRKAFF. Complete variable domain (other parts from reference TRBV11-2 and TRBJ1-1): EAGVAQSPRYKIIEKRQSVAFWCNPISGHATLYWYQQILGQGPKLLIQFQNNGVVDDSQLPKDRFSAERLKGVDSTLKIQPAKLEDSAVYLCASSFPGRKAFFGQGTRLTVV.

Turning to this clonotype: A read error may explain this, as a much larger clone is one base away. This chain joins TRBV24-1 and TRBJ2-5, with TRBD1 as a possible D gene (5 bases). The CDR3 extends over 14 amino acids. The germline V gene has CDR1 KGHDR and CDR2 SFDVKD. The CDR3 bases are TGTGCCTCCAGTGGGGCAGGGCTTCGAGAGACCCAGTACTTC. This encodes CASSGAGLRETQYF.

This clonotype was counted at least ten times. V is TRBV12-3 or TRBV12-4 and J is TRBJ2-2, with D unclear. The length of the CDR3 is 15 residues. Trimming left V 3 bases short and J 0 bases short, with 8 bases between. CDR3 residues: CASSFAGANTGELFF. Here the CDR3 DNA reads TGTGCCAGCAGTTTCGCCGGAGCGAACACCGGGGAGCTGTTTTTT.

This clonotype was counted at least ten times. The chain recombines TRBV12-3 or TRBV12-4 with TRBJ1-4; 9 bases line up with TRBD1. The V gene end was trimmed by 6 bases and the J gene end by 8 bases; junction bases not matched to a gene: 7. This CDR3 contains 14 residues. The CDR3 sequence: CASSSDRGGEKLFF. In DNA form, the CDR3 reads TGTGCCAGCAGCTCGGACAGGGGAGGAGAAAAACTGTTTTTT.

This clonotype appeared many times. This sequence joins TRBV11-3 and TRBJ1-5; no firm D call. The V gene lost 6 bases and the J gene lost 2 bases, with 8 bases spanning the gap. This CDR3 is built from 13 residues. The germline gives CDR1 SGHNT, CDR2 YENEEA. CDR3 sequence: CASSSAGNQPQHF. In DNA form, the CDR3 reads TGTGCCAGCAGTTCCGCCGGCAATCAGCCCCAGCATTTT.

This clonotype has a count of ten or more. V is TRBV7-6 and J is TRBJ2-1; D not resolved. Germline-derived CDR1 and CDR2 are SGHVS and FNYEAQ. The CDR3 length is 14 residues. Between the trimmed V and J ends, which lost 1 base and 5 bases, there was a span of 9 bases. CDR3 sequence (DNA): TGTGCCAGCAGCTTAGTGCCCTACAACAATGAGCAGTTCTTC. Protein: CASSLVPYNNEQFF.

This clonotype came up a few times. The CDR3 sequence is CASSQGGARGTNTEAFF. CDR3 in DNA: TGCGCCAGCAGCCAAGGGGGCGCGAGGGGAACAAACACTGAAGCTTTCTTT. The chain recombines TRBV4-1 with TRBJ1-1, with a tentative D call TRBD1 (5 bases). The V end lost 1 base, the J end lost 2 bases, and 17 bases lay between the germline ends. In germline, CDR1 is MGHRA, CDR2 YSYEKL. This CDR3 spans 17 amino acids.

This chain links TRBV6-5 with TRBJ1-1; weak D call: TRBD1 (6 bases). The V and J ends lost 2 bases and 0 bases respectively, with 7 bases between them. Germline CDR1 and CDR2: MNHEY and SVGAGI. The CDR3 has 14 amino acids. CDR3 protein: CASSYRTVNTEAFF. The DNA of the CDR3 is TGTGCCAGCAGTTACCGGACAGTGAACACTGAAGCTTTCTTT.

This clonotype was recorded at least ten times. The V and J genes are TRBV28 and TRBJ2-1, with D unclear. Trimming cost V 1 base and J 2 bases, with 9 bases left between them. Looked up from germline, CDR1 is MDHEN and CDR2 is SYDVKM. The CDR3 has 15 amino acids. The CDR3 DNA reads TGTGCCAGCAGTTTATCTTCGGAAACCTACAATGAGCAGTTCTTC. Protein sequence: CASSLSSETYNEQFF.

The chain links TRBV29-1 to TRBJ2-2; tentatively, D is TRBD2 (6 bases). V lost 4 bases and J 8 bases, leaving 14 bases between the germline ends. Germline CDR1 is SQVTM and CDR2 is ANQGSEA. The CDR3 loop spans 13 amino acids. The CDR3, as DNA: TGCAGCGTTGTCCCATTGGCGGGAGGGGAGCTGTTTTTT. This gives the protein CSVVPLAGGELFF.

In this sample, this clonotype turned up many times. This chain links TRBV12-3 or TRBV12-4 with TRBJ2-1; no reliable D call. Trimming pared 5 bases from V and 4 bases from J, leaving 6 bases between. CDR3 size: 12 residues. The CDR3 nucleotides are TGTGCCAGCAGTGATTGGTACAATGAGCAGTTCTTC. It is translated as CASSDWYNEQFF.

The chain carries TRBV7-8 and TRBJ1-1; D uncertain. This CDR3 is 15 amino acids long. Germline V gives CDR1 SGHVS, CDR2 FQNEAQ. V lost 3 bases and J lost 5, with 16 bases in between. CDR3 amino acids: CASSLFKVTGTEAFF. CDR3 sequence (DNA): TGTGCCAGCAGCTTGTTCAAGGTAACGGGAACTGAAGCTTTCTTT.

This clonotype was detected many times. The chain couples TRBV2 to TRBJ1-2; D uncertain. V lost 2 bases and J lost 5, with 27 bases in between. Germline CDR1 and CDR2: SNHLY and FYNNEI. The CDR3 consists of 19 residues. The chain's CDR3 is CASSETEGSFSQLRYGYTF. The CDR3 region has the DNA TGTGCCAGCAGTGAAACGGAAGGGTCTTTCAGCCAACTACGGTATGGCTACACCTTC.

On this clonotype itself: Compared with germline, one end of the junction differs, possibly owing to a read error. V gene TRBV12-3 or TRBV12-4 combines with J gene TRBJ2-1; 12 nucleotides line up with TRBD2. The CDR3 totals 19 residues. Written as DNA, the CDR3 is TGTGCCAGCAGTTTGGCCCCGCCGACTAGCGGGAGAGGGGGCAATGAGCAGCTCTTC. It translates to CASSLAPPTSGRGGNEQLF.

This clonotype was seen ten or more times. The chain carries TRBV12-3 or TRBV12-4 and TRBJ1-4, with 7 bases aligning to TRBD1. The CDR3 totals 16 residues. J gave up 0 bases and V 6 bases, and 7 bases lay outside the gene matches. The CDR3 DNA reads TGTGCCAGCAGCGGACAGGCTGGTGCAACTAATGAAAAACTGTTTTTT. Its protein product is CASSGQAGATNEKLFF.

This clonotype has a single count. V is TRBV6-1 and J is TRBJ1-3; perhaps TRBD1 as D (5 bases). V was shortened by 2 bases and J by 4 bases, with 9 bases between the two germline ends. The germline V gene has CDR1 MNHNS and CDR2 SASEGT. The CDR3 has 14 residues. In nucleotides, the CDR3 is TGTGCCAGCAGTGAACAGGGTAAAGGAAACACCATATATTTT. Amino acids: CASSEQGKGNTIYF.

This clonotype was counted ten times or more. The rearrangement uses TRBV4-2 and TRBJ1-5, with TRBD1 as a possible D gene (5 bases). The ends were cut back, 0 bases at V and 2 bases at J, with 11 bases in the middle. The CDR3 is 16 amino acids. Germline loops: CDR1 LGHNA, CDR2 YNFKEQ. Here the CDR3 reads CASSQDPGLGNQPQHF. CDR3 sequence (DNA): TGTGCCAGCAGCCAAGACCCGGGGCTAGGCAATCAGCCCCAGCATTTT.

This clonotype appeared a few times. This chain joins TRBV5-1 and TRBJ1-6, with 9 bases lining up with TRBD1. The CDR3 consists of 14 residues. Trimming removed 4 bases from V and 9 bases from J; junction bases left unmatched: 5. Germline values: CDR1 SGHRS, CDR2 YFSETQ. The CDR3 is CASSPQTGGSPLHF. Written as DNA, the CDR3 is TGCGCCAGCAGCCCCCAGACAGGGGGTTCACCCCTCCACTTT.